Sequencing of this T cell receptor (beta chain) was carried out in a study of response to subunit inactivated influenza vaccine. This clonotype turned up a few times. The antigen is unknown. TCRdb reprocessed the RT-PCR reads with MiXCR, giving one entry per CDR3 protein. This table has about 800,000 distinct CDR3 sequences, around 21% appearing once. Whole-study results and caveats: T cells newly recruited by each seasonal influenza vaccination are few, the authors suggested.

The V end was cut by 3 bases, the J end by 1 base, with 8 bases between. The CDR3 extends over 13 amino acids. Per the germline V gene, CDR1 is SQVTM and CDR2 is ANQGSEA. The sample was PBMCs from blood, taken 4 to 6 days after vaccination. The source of this sequence is a man between 45 and 60 years old who received an inactivated influenza vaccine. This chain links TRBV29-1 with TRBJ2-3; a weak D match, TRBD1 (6 bases). The CDR3 DNA reads TGCAGCGTTGAGGCAGGGGGCACAGATACGCAGTATTTT. This translates into CSVEAGGTDTQYF.